This T cell receptor (beta chain) stems from a study of blood T cell repertoires in COVID-19. Across the study: Samples came from the United States, Italy and Spain, spanning acute and convalescent COVID-19. Sources were T cells, B-cell-depleted T cells, or PBMCs; the material itself was cDNA or gDNA.

Sequencing was performed with immunoSEQ multiplex PCR; in TCRdb, only in-frame clones are kept and a portion is missing. The table includes approximately 200,000 clones, 65% to 90% detected once. Germline trimming cut 1 base from V and 5 bases from J; bases unmatched to any gene: 8. This CDR3 is 16 amino acids long. Per germline, CDR1 LNHDA and CDR2 SQIVND (reference sequence). This clone has only a few counts. The chain joins TRBV19 to TRBJ1-5, with 7 positions matching TRBD1. The receptor was derived from a woman in her 30s who had been exposed to COVID-19. Sequencing used PBMCs or T cells enriched from blood (not recorded which). Here the CDR3 DNA reads TGTGCCAGTAGTATAGTCGTTGCGACAGGGCATCAGCCCCAGCATTTT. This gives the protein CASSIVVATGHQPQHF.